These 27 T cell receptor beta chains were all obtained from the same sample, sequenced in a study of cytomegalovirus exposure and HLA in healthy donors. Vbeta (60) and Jbeta (13) primers were used in the PCR. The data were produced by immunoSEQ multiplex PCR, yet TCRdb's version contains in-frame clones alone and is incomplete. The sample includes over 200,000 clones, over 75% of them seen just once. Sequenced input: PBMCs. These receptors were obtained from a male donor in good health and CMV-seronegative.

The chain joins TRBV5-8 to TRBJ1-5; D gene ambiguous. Trimming removed 0 bases at V and 1 base at J, with 8 bases between. Per the germline V gene, CDR1 is SGHTS and CDR2 is YDEGEE. There are 15 residues in the CDR3. The CDR3 DNA reads TGTGCCAGCAGCTTGGACCGGCGGAGCAATCAGCCCCAGCATTTT. The encoded protein is CASSLDRRSNQPQHF. Complete variable domain (other parts from reference TRBV5-8 and TRBJ1-5): EAGVTQSPTHLIKTRGQQATLRCSPISGHTSVYWYQQALGLGLQFLLWYDEGEERNRGNFPPRFSGRQFPNYSSELNVNALELEDSALYLCASSLDRRSNQPQHFGDGTRLSIL.

The chain recombines TRBV7-2 with TRBJ2-5; D perhaps matches TRBD2 (6 bases). Germline V gene data show CDR1 as SGHTA and CDR2 as FQGNSA. The CDR3 spans 14 residues. V was pared by 5 bases and J by 5 bases, with 15 bases between. CDR3 DNA: TGTGCCAGCAGCAGTAGGAGGGCCGAGGAGACCCAGTACTTC. Its translation: CASSSRRAEETQYF. The full variable domain, completed using reference TRBV7-2 and TRBJ2-5, is GAGVSQSPSNKVTEKGKDVELRCDPISGHTALYWYRQSLGQGLEFLIYFQGNSAPDKSGLPSDRFSAERTGGSVSTLTIQRTQQEDSAVYLCASSSRRAEETQYFGPGTRLLVL.

This clone was seen a handful of times. The chain employs TRBV29-1 and TRBJ2-5, with TRBD1 matching 7 bases. CDR1 and CDR2 (germline): SQVTM, ANQGSEA. V shed 4 bases and J 5 bases; nucleotides not matched to a gene: 7. The CDR3 is 13 residues long. The CDR3 nucleotides read TGCAGCGTTGGACAGGGAATCTTGGAGACCCAGTACTTC. Amino acid sequence: CSVGQGILETQYF.

The genes are TRBV5-1 and TRBJ2-3; D ambiguous. Trimming left V 4 bases short and J 4 bases short, with 4 bases between. Germline V CDR1 and CDR2: SGHRS, YFSETQ. The CDR3 spans 11 residues. The CDR3 here is CASSAADTQYF. The CDR3 DNA sequence: TGCGCCAGCAGCGCGGCAGATACGCAGTATTTT. The full variable domain, in which reference TRBV5-1 and TRBJ2-3 provide the parts outside the CDR3, is KAGVTQTPRYLIKTRGQQVTLSCSPISGHRSVSWYQQTPGQGLQFLFEYFSETQRNKGNFPGRFSGRQFSNSRSEMNVSTLELGDSALYLCASSAADTQYFGPGTRLTVL.

The rearrangement links TRBV27 to TRBJ2-3, with D hard to call. Trimming pared 5 bases from V and 5 bases from J, leaving 17 bases between. This CDR3 region has 15 residues. Germline V gives CDR1 MNHEY, CDR2 SMNVEV (reference sequence). CDR3 residues: CASSILRRGGDTQYF. The CDR3 nucleotides are TGTGCCAGCAGTATATTACGCCGAGGTGGAGATACGCAGTATTTT.

J is TRBJ2-3 and V is TRBV11-2, with D maybe TRBD2 (6 bases). The CDR3 has 15 amino acids. Germline CDR1 is SGHAT and CDR2 is FQNNGV. Deletions cut 1 base from V and 2 bases from J, with 10 bases between. The CDR3 sequence is CASSLGGVYTDTQYF. CDR3 DNA: TGTGCCAGCAGCTTAGGGGGGGTTTACACAGATACGCAGTATTTT.

Only a few counts were recorded for this clone. This chain connects TRBV4-1 to TRBJ2-5; D is perhaps TRBD1 (5 bases). The V end lost 0 bases, the J end lost 3 bases, and 11 bases lay between the germline ends. The CDR3 has 15 residues. Looked up from germline, CDR1 is MGHRA and CDR2 is YSYEKL. The CDR3: CASSQERTIEETQYF. The CDR3 DNA reads as TGCGCCAGCAGCCAAGAAAGGACAATTGAAGAGACCCAGTACTTC.

The genes are TRBV7-9 and TRBJ2-7, with D perhaps TRBD1 (6 bases). V lost 3 bases to trimming and J lost 6 bases, with 15 bases between them. There are 14 residues in the CDR3. Germline assignment: CDR1 SEHNR and CDR2 FQNEAQ (reference sequence). CDR3 nucleotides: TGTGCCAGCAGCTTGCCCAAACAGGGTCTCGAGCAGTACTTC. Protein product: CASSLPKQGLEQYF.

This chain joins TRBV6-1 and TRBJ1-1; possibly TRBD1 for D (5 bases). Between the trimmed V and J ends, which lost 1 base and 3 bases, there was a span of 9 bases. CDR3 size: 14 residues. Germline V CDR1 and CDR2: MNHNS, SASEGT. The CDR3 sequence: CASSEVGRDTEAFF. DNA for the CDR3: TGTGCCAGCAGTGAAGTTGGCAGGGACACTGAAGCTTTCTTT.

The rearrangement joins TRBV19 to TRBJ1-5; D might be TRBD1 (5 bases). The ends were cut back, 6 bases at V and 5 bases at J, with 23 bases in the middle. Germline V CDR1 and CDR2: LNHDA, SQIVND (reference sequence). The length of the CDR3 is 17 residues. For the CDR3, the DNA is TGTGCCAGTAGGCGGCAGGGCGGAAGGTCATACCATCAGCCCCAGCATTTT. This gives the protein CASRRQGGRSYHQPQHF.

The chain links TRBV6-6 to TRBJ2-5; 7 bases fit TRBD1. Gene TRBJ2-7 matches the end of the DNA better, so the J call may be wrong. The length of the CDR3 is 14 residues. Germline V gene data show CDR1 as MNHNY and CDR2 as SVGAGI (reference sequence). CDR3 sequence reads: CASSYVGGFYEQYF. DNA of the CDR3: TGTGCCAGCAGTTACGTAGGGGGCTTCTACGAGCAGTACTTC.

The chain recombines TRBV6-5 with TRBJ2-2; D is uncertain. The CDR3 runs 15 residues. Trimming removed 1 base from V and 5 bases from J, with 11 bases in between. The germline CDR1 and CDR2 sequences are MNHEY and SVGAGI. CDR3 sequence reads: CASSYFAVATGELFF. Written as DNA, the CDR3 is TGTGCCAGCAGTTACTTCGCTGTAGCTACCGGGGAGCTGTTTTTT.

The chain uses TRBV13 and TRBJ2-7, with 7 bases identical to TRBD2. V lost 5 bases, J lost 4 bases, and 11 bases stayed unmatched. Germline lookup yields CDR1 PRHDT and CDR2 FYEKMQ (reference sequence). The CDR3 sequence is 15 residues long. CDR3 DNA sequence: TGTGCCAGCAGCCCCCGGGGGGAGGGGAAATACGAGCAGTACTTC. It translates to CASSPRGEGKYEQYF.

CDR3 protein: CASSEQGASSSPLHF. CDR3 bases: TGCGCCAGCAGCGAACAGGGGGCGTCGAGTTCACCCCTCCACTTT. The gene calls are TRBV5-1 and TRBJ1-6; 9 bases map to TRBD1. V shed 4 bases, J shed 9 bases, and the junction held 8 bases outside the gene matches. CDR1 and CDR2 (germline): SGHRS, YFSETQ. The CDR3 totals 15 residues.

This sequence joins TRBV5-1 and TRBJ2-3, with TRBD2 identical over 12 bases. The CDR3 loop spans 17 amino acids. With 3 bases clipped from V and 7 bases from J, the junction kept 12 bases outside the gene matches. Germline CDR1 SGHRS, CDR2 YFSETQ. The CDR3 region is CASSSRTLAGGGNTQYF. The DNA for the CDR3 is TGCGCCAGCAGCTCCAGGACCCTAGCGGGAGGGGGAAATACGCAGTATTTT.

This clone has more than one count but fewer than ten. The chain carries TRBV5-1 and TRBJ2-2, with TRBD1 as a possible D gene (6 bases). This CDR3 spans 15 amino acids. Germline V CDR1 and CDR2: SGHRS, YFSETQ. V lost 2 bases and J lost 4, with 12 bases in between. The CDR3 region has the DNA TGCGCCAGCAGCTTTCAGGGGTCCCCCACCGGGGAGCTGTTTTTT. This sequence encodes CASSFQGSPTGELFF.

This chain uses TRBV28 with TRBJ2-5; TRBD1 matches 8 bases. The germline V gene encodes CDR1 MDHEN and CDR2 SYDVKM. The CDR3 is made up of 12 amino acids. After removal of 6 bases from V and 10 bases from J, the junction contained 7 bases not matched to a gene. CDR3 region: CASRHDRGYQYF. CDR3 coding DNA: TGTGCCAGCAGACACGACAGGGGTTACCAGTACTTC.

This clone appeared a few times. This sequence joins TRBV10-3 and TRBJ1-1; no definite D call. CDR1 is ENHRY, CDR2 SYGVKD, per germline. The V and J ends lost 0 bases and 2 bases respectively, with 10 bases between them. The CDR3 covers 15 residues. The CDR3 spells CAISESPARNTEAFF. CDR3 nucleotides: TGTGCCATCAGTGAGTCGCCGGCTAGAAACACTGAAGCTTTCTTT.

J is TRBJ2-7 and V is TRBV6-6, with TRBD2 as a possible D gene (5 bases). CDR3 length equals 15 residues. The V end lost 1 base, the J end lost 2 bases, and 12 bases lay between the germline ends. Germline V gene lookup returns CDR1 MNHNY and CDR2 SVGAGI (reference sequence). CDR3 residues: CASSYYERGTYEQYF. In nucleotides, the CDR3 is TGTGCCAGCAGTTACTACGAACGGGGTACCTACGAGCAGTACTTC.

This clone was found once. J is TRBJ2-1 and V is TRBV7-3, with D possibly matching TRBD2 (5 bases). V shed 2 bases and J shed 4 bases, with 9 bases lying between them. Per germline, CDR1 SGHTA and CDR2 FQGTGA. The CDR3 consists of 14 residues. CDR3 coding DNA: TGTGCCAGCAGCTTAGTTGGACTGTACAATGAGCAGTTCTTC. Translating it yields CASSLVGLYNEQFF.

This clone came up a few times. The CDR3 sequence: CASSFPRSVIGTGLEKLFF. The CDR3 DNA reads TGTGCCAGCAGTTTCCCCCGATCGGTCATCGGGACAGGGCTCGAAAAACTGTTTTTT. V is TRBV28 and J is TRBJ1-4; 9 bases are a match to TRBD1. V lost 3 bases, J lost 8 bases, and 19 bases stayed unmatched. Germline CDR1 MDHEN, CDR2 SYDVKM. This CDR3 region has 19 residues.

The chain recombines TRBV5-1 with TRBJ1-2; D gene ambiguous. The CDR3 extends over 12 amino acids. Germline V gene sequence: CDR1 SGHRS, CDR2 YFSETQ. Trimming pared 0 bases from V and 8 bases from J, leaving 8 bases between. The CDR3 region is CASSLEELGYTF. CDR3 coding DNA: TGCGCCAGCAGCTTGGAGGAGTTGGGCTACACCTTC. Drawing the rest from reference TRBV5-1 and TRBJ1-2, the complete variable domain is KAGVTQTPRYLIKTRGQQVTLSCSPISGHRSVSWYQQTPGQGLQFLFEYFSETQRNKGNFPGRFSGRQFSNSRSEMNVSTLELGDSALYLCASSLEELGYTFGSGTRLTVV.

The chain uses TRBV27 and TRBJ1-1; a possible D gene is TRBD1 (6 bases). V lost 5 bases to trimming and J lost 8 bases, with 9 bases between them. Germline V CDR1 and CDR2: MNHEY, SMNVEV (reference sequence). This CDR3 contains 11 residues. The CDR3: CASSQTGEAFF. The CDR3 nucleotides are TGTGCCAGCAGTCAGACAGGAGAAGCTTTCTTT.

In its sample, this clone was seen many times. The V gene is TRBV7-9, the J gene TRBJ1-1; D may be TRBD1 (6 bases). Looked up from germline, CDR1 is SEHNR and CDR2 is FQNEAQ (reference sequence). The CDR3 is made up of 17 amino acids. V was pared by 2 bases and J by 1 base, with 17 bases between. The CDR3 is CASSLLQGGGRNTEAFF. CDR3 sequence (DNA): TGTGCCAGCAGCTTATTACAGGGAGGGGGAAGGAACACTGAAGCTTTCTTT.

The V gene is TRBV25-1, the J gene TRBJ2-5; TRBD2 might be the D (7 bases). Germline V gives CDR1 MGHDK, CDR2 SYGVNS. The V end was cut by 1 base, the J end by 5 bases, with 14 bases between. The CDR3 consists of 15 residues. CDR3 DNA: TGTGCCAGCAGTGAATTGGGGGGGGCGCGGGAGACCCAGTACTTC. Its protein is CASSELGGARETQYF.

The V gene is TRBV19, the J gene TRBJ2-3; TRBD2 matches at 8 bases. This CDR3 spans 15 amino acids. Trimming cost V 3 bases and J 2 bases; bases outside gene matches: 4. Germline values: CDR1 LNHDA, CDR2 SQIVND (reference sequence). The CDR3 coding sequence is TGTGCCAGTAGTATGGCACTAGCGGTCACAGATACGCAGTATTTT. This sequence encodes CASSMALAVTDTQYF.

This chain links TRBV28 with TRBJ2-2, with 9 bases aligning to TRBD1. The germline gives CDR1 MDHEN, CDR2 SYDVKM. There are 16 residues in the CDR3. V gave up 0 bases and J gave up 4 bases; unmatched junction bases: 3. CDR3 residues: CASSLWDRGGTGELFF. In nucleotides, the CDR3 is TGTGCCAGCAGTTTATGGGACAGGGGCGGCACCGGGGAGCTGTTTTTT.